A single sample is the source of the 10 T cell receptor beta chains below, sequenced in a study of blood T cell repertoires in COVID-19. Sequenced by immunoSEQ multiplex PCR; TCRdb stores in-frame clones only, minus some. The table records under 150,000 clones, approximately 89% of them present only once. The sequencing input was peripheral blood. The receptors were gathered from a human donor in a cohort sampled during active COVID-19.

V gene TRBV3-1 (or the pseudogene TRBV3-2) combines with J gene TRBJ1-1, with D possibly being TRBD1 (5 bases). This CDR3 spans 15 amino acids. The V end was cut by 4 bases, the J end by 0 bases, with 12 bases between. Germline-derived CDR1 and CDR2 are LGHDT and YNNKEL (reference sequence). CDR3 DNA: TGTGCCAGCAGCCTTGGGACTTACATGAACACTGAAGCTTTCTTT. The encoded protein is CASSLGTYMNTEAFF.

The rearrangement uses TRBV4-2 and TRBJ1-4, with 7 bases matching TRBD1. The V segment lost 1 base and the J segment 8 bases; nucleotides outside the gene matches: 16. The CDR3 is 18 residues long. Germline V CDR1 and CDR2: LGHNA, YNFKEQ. CDR3 DNA: TGTGCCAGCAGCCAAGGTACAGGGGTGGGGCTGGTTAGAGAAAAACTGTTTTTT. This sequence encodes CASSQGTGVGLVREKLFF.

V is TRBV19 and J is TRBJ2-5; D perhaps matches TRBD2 (6 bases). Germline CDR1 LNHDA, CDR2 SQIVND (reference sequence). Trimming took off 4 bases at V and 4 bases at J, with 10 bases between the two ends. CDR3 length: 13 residues. The CDR3 sequence is CASSRWRGETQYF. Written as DNA, the CDR3 is TGTGCCAGTAGTAGGTGGAGGGGAGAGACCCAGTACTTC.

The table lists this clone with a count of one. The V call is TRBV5-4, the J call TRBJ2-2; 10 bases align to TRBD2. The CDR3 totals 16 residues. CDR1 is SGHNT, CDR2 YYREEE, per germline (reference sequence). V was clipped by 3 bases and J by 4 bases; unmatched bases: 6. The CDR3 protein is CASSSPLAGVTGELFF. In nucleotides, the CDR3 is TGTGCCAGCAGCTCCCCGCTAGCGGGGGTCACCGGGGAGCTGTTTTTT.

The chain combines TRBV3-1 (or the pseudogene TRBV3-2) with TRBJ1-6; D unclear. This CDR3 comprises 12 residues. The germline V gene encodes CDR1 LGHDT and CDR2 YNNKEL (reference sequence). V was pared by 1 base and J by 14 bases, with 9 bases between. CDR3 loop: CASSQAGGSLHF. Written as DNA, the CDR3 is TGTGCCAGCAGCCAAGCGGGAGGCTCCCTCCACTTT.

The genes are TRBV15 and TRBJ2-1; 7 positions match TRBD1. The J segment lost 2 bases and the V segment lost 3 bases, leaving 4 bases of the junction unmatched. CDR3 length: 15 residues. The V gene's germline CDR1 is LNHNV and CDR2 YYDKDF (reference sequence). The CDR3 spells CATSRPTGTYNEQFF. In DNA, the CDR3 is TGTGCCACCAGCAGGCCGACAGGGACCTACAATGAGCAGTTCTTC.

The chain is built from TRBV2 and TRBJ1-1; D is unresolved. CDR1 is SNHLY and CDR2 is FYNNEI in the germline V gene. The V end was cut by 1 base, the J end by 2 bases, with 8 bases between. The CDR3 has 14 amino acids. The CDR3 bases are TGTGCCAGCAGTGAAGACTACATAAACACTGAAGCTTTCTTT. This codes for CASSEDYINTEAFF.

V usage is TRBV6-5 and J usage is TRBJ2-5; D might be TRBD1 (5 bases). The CDR3 length is 13 residues. The germline V gene encodes CDR1 MNHEY and CDR2 SVGAGI. V was pared by 2 bases and J by 1 base, with 5 bases between. CDR3 amino acids: CASSYRGQETQYF. CDR3 DNA: TGTGCCAGCAGTTACAGGGGCCAAGAGACCCAGTACTTC.

The chain uses TRBV9 and TRBJ1-6; the match to TRBD1 covers 8 bases. Losses at the gene ends were 3 bases for V and 2 bases for J; bases not matched to a gene: 4. Germline V gene sequence: CDR1 SGDLS, CDR2 YYNGEE. The CDR3 totals 16 residues. The DNA of the CDR3 is TGTGCCAGCAGCGCAGGACAGGGTGCCTATAATTCACCCCTCCACTTT. Translated: CASSAGQGAYNSPLHF.

The V call is TRBV19, the J call TRBJ1-2; D possibly corresponds to TRBD1 (6 bases). CDR1 is LNHDA and CDR2 is SQIVND in the germline V gene (reference sequence). This CDR3 is 14 amino acids long. With 0 bases removed from V and 7 bases from J, the gap between germline ends came to 12 bases. The CDR3 sequence is CASSIEIRTAGYTF. CDR3 nucleotide sequence: TGTGCCAGTAGTATAGAGATTCGGACAGCTGGCTACACCTTC.